These 19 T cell receptor beta chains were all obtained from the same sample, sequenced in a study of T cell repertoires in cytomegalovirus infection. TCRdb re-analysed the reads in MiXCR, keeping a single row per CDR3 protein. This table holds hundreds of thousands of distinct CDR3 sequences, approximately 31% found once. The specimen was PBMCs. The receptors stem from a human donor in good health (CMV status not recorded). Some clones in this sample may be carry-over from other donors' samples.

The chain links TRBV27 to TRBJ1-1, with D possibly matching TRBD1 (5 bases). V lost 2 bases and J lost 4, with 14 bases in between. Germline CDR1 and CDR2: MNHEY and SMNVEV (reference sequence). The CDR3 has 15 residues. CDR3 nucleotide sequence: TGTGCCAGCAGTTTAGCGGGGGTCAGGAGCACTGAAGCTTTCTTT. Protein product: CASSLAGVRSTEAFF.

V is TRBV28 and J is TRBJ1-1; D might be TRBD1 (6 bases). CDR1 and CDR2 from the germline V gene are MDHEN and SYDVKM. The CDR3 covers 17 residues. V was pared by 3 bases and J by 0 bases, with 17 bases between. The CDR3 sequence is CASSLEGETGMNTEAFF. The CDR3 region has the DNA TGTGCCAGCAGTTTGGAAGGTGAGACAGGCATGAACACTGAAGCTTTCTTT.

This clonotype was recorded a few times. This sequence joins TRBV7-2 and TRBJ2-1; tentatively, D is TRBD2 (6 bases). This CDR3 has 17 residues. CDR1 is SGHTA and CDR2 is FQGNSA in the germline V gene. Trimming cost V 5 bases and J 3 bases, with 20 bases left between them. Written as DNA, the CDR3 is TGTGCCAGCAGCCCATTCCTGGGGCAGGGAGGCTACAATGAGCAGTTCTTC. Amino acid sequence: CASSPFLGQGGYNEQFF.

This clonotype came up a few times. The V and J genes are TRBV4-2 and TRBJ1-1; 11 bases map to TRBD1. With 0 bases clipped from V and 4 bases from J, the junction kept 4 bases outside the gene matches. This CDR3 is 16 amino acids long. Per germline, CDR1 LGHNA and CDR2 YNFKEQ. The DNA of the CDR3 is TGTGCCAGCAGCCAAGACCCGGGACAGGGGGGCACTGAAGCTTTCTTT. Translation: CASSQDPGQGGTEAFF.

The CDR3 is CASSSDVFSGANKETQYF. The CDR3 bases are TGTGCCAGCAGCTCAGACGTGTTCAGCGGGGCGAACAAAGAGACCCAGTACTTC. The gene calls are TRBV7-6 and TRBJ2-5; 7 bases match TRBD2. The CDR3 runs 18 residues. Looked up from germline, CDR1 is SGHVS and CDR2 is FNYEAQ. The ends lost 4 bases at V and 3 bases at J; junction bases unmatched: 17.

Note on this clonotype: This sequence may be a read error, since a much larger clone differs from it by one base. The chain links TRBV7-2 to TRBJ2-1, with 9 bases aligning to TRBD2. This CDR3 comprises 18 residues. CDR1 is SGHTA and CDR2 is FQGNSA in the germline V gene. The CDR3 here is CASSLVWGGGGAYKEQFF. The CDR3 DNA follows: TGTGCCAGCAGCTTAGTGTGGGGAGGCGGGGGGGCATACAAGGAGCAGTTCTTC.

The chain joins TRBV7-8 to TRBJ2-2, with D possibly TRBD2 on 6 matching bases. The CDR3 length is 12 residues. In germline, CDR1 is SGHVS, CDR2 FQNEAQ. Trimming left V 8 bases short and J 4 bases short, with 8 bases between. The DNA of the CDR3 is TGTGCCAGCTCAGCGGGCACCGGGGAGCTGTTTTTT. Amino acids: CASSAGTGELFF.

The chain has TRBV20-1 and TRBJ1-3; D is undetermined. Looked up from germline, CDR1 is DFQATT and CDR2 is SNEGSKA (reference sequence). The CDR3 is 12 amino acids. V lost 3 bases to trimming and J lost 2 bases, with 5 bases between them. The CDR3 nucleotides are TGCAGTGCTAGGGCTCCTGGAAACACCATATATTTT. Its protein is CSARAPGNTIYF.

This clonotype has a handful of counts. This chain uses TRBV4-2 with TRBJ1-4; TRBD1 agrees at 7 bases. With V trimmed by 4 bases and J by 11 bases, 13 bases remained unmatched. This CDR3 has 15 residues. Germline V gene lookup returns CDR1 LGHNA and CDR2 YNFKEQ. The CDR3 sequence is CASSPRQGPVEKLFF. The CDR3 DNA follows: TGTGCCAGCAGCCCGCGACAGGGCCCGGTCGAGAAACTGTTTTTT.

The chain recombines TRBV11-2 with TRBJ2-7; TRBD1 matches 7 bases. The CDR3 consists of 13 residues. Germline-derived CDR1 and CDR2 are SGHAT and FQNNGV. The V segment lost 5 bases and the J segment 1 base; nucleotides outside the gene matches: 2. The CDR3 here is CASSTDRSYEQYF. The CDR3 DNA is TGTGCCAGCAGCACGGACAGGTCCTACGAGCAGTACTTC.

The rearrangement uses TRBV27 and TRBJ2-5, with a possible D match to TRBD1 (5 bases). CDR3 length: 15 amino acids. Trimming cost V 5 bases and J 1 base, with 14 bases left between them. Germline lookup yields CDR1 MNHEY and CDR2 SMNVEV (reference sequence). The CDR3 nucleotides read TGTGCCAGCAGTAGTTTGGCAAGGGGCCAAGAGACCCAGTACTTC. This sequence encodes CASSSLARGQETQYF.

The chain is built from TRBV12-3 or TRBV12-4 and TRBJ2-7, with TRBD1 identical over 9 bases. The ends lost 1 base at V and 3 bases at J; junction bases unmatched: 4. The CDR3 covers 15 residues. The CDR3 reads CASSLGTGGYYEQYF. CDR3 bases: TGTGCCAGCAGTTTAGGTACAGGGGGCTACTACGAGCAGTACTTC.

The V and J genes are TRBV6-5 and TRBJ2-6, with TRBD1 identical over 8 bases. This CDR3 is 16 amino acids long. CDR1 MNHEY and CDR2 SVGAGI come from the germline V gene. V gave up 5 bases and J gave up 2 bases; unmatched junction bases: 5. The CDR3: CASSAGGATGANVLTF. Written as DNA, the CDR3 is TGTGCCAGCAGTGCAGGGGGCGCAACTGGGGCCAACGTCCTGACTTTC.

The table lists this clonotype with a few counts. The genes are TRBV23-1 and TRBJ1-5; a weak D match, TRBD1 (6 bases). TRBV23-1 is an ORF for which the function is uncertain. Trimming removed 4 bases at V and 2 bases at J, with 15 bases between. The CDR3 is made up of 16 amino acids. The chain's CDR3 is CASSRSGAGGNQPQHF. The CDR3 DNA sequence: TGCGCCAGCAGTCGCTCAGGGGCCGGAGGCAATCAGCCCCAGCATTTT.

With respect to this clonotype: The CDR3 end shows no conserved phenylalanine or tryptophan, and so a read error is likely. V is TRBV25-1 and J is TRBJ1-2; TRBD1 is a possible D gene (5 bases). Trimming removed 3 bases at V and 4 bases at J, with 6 bases between. The CDR3 consists of 12 residues. In germline, CDR1 is MGHDK, CDR2 SYGVNS. CDR3 sequence: CASSEQGYGYTL. In nucleotides, the CDR3 is TGTGCCAGCAGTGAGCAGGGCTATGGCTACACCTTA.

The chain is built from TRBV2 and TRBJ2-1, with D tentatively TRBD1 or TRBD2 (5 bases each). V was cut by 6 bases and J by 4 bases, with 16 bases left in between. Germline CDR1 is SNHLY and CDR2 is FYNNEI. The CDR3 extends over 15 amino acids. The CDR3 here is CASRPEGLYYNEQFF. The CDR3 region has the DNA TGTGCCAGCAGGCCTGAGGGGTTATATTACAATGAGCAGTTCTTC. The variable domain in full, completed from reference TRBV2 and TRBJ2-1, reads EPEVTQTPSHQVTQMGQEVILRCVPISNHLYFYWYRQILGQKVEFLVSFYNNEISEKSEIFDDQFSVERPDGSNFTLKIRSTKLEDSAMYFCASRPEGLYYNEQFFGPGTRLTVL.

This clonotype was counted ten times or more. This chain connects TRBV7-2 to TRBJ1-3; no clear D. The CDR3 sequence is 11 residues long. From germline, CDR1 is SGHTA and CDR2 FQGNSA. V lost 5 bases and J lost 12, with 11 bases in between. CDR3 bases: TGTGCCAGCAGCACTCACCGGGACATATATTTT. This gives the protein CASSTHRDIYF.

This clonotype was recorded a few times. This chain uses TRBV9 with TRBJ2-1; 10 positions agree with TRBD2. Germline V gives CDR1 SGDLS, CDR2 YYNGEE. The ends lost 6 bases at V and 3 bases at J; junction bases unmatched: 6. There are 15 residues in the CDR3. The DNA of the CDR3 is TGTGCCAGCACCTTAAGCGGGGGGGACTACAATGAGCAGTTCTTC. Protein product: CASTLSGGDYNEQFF.

In its sample, this clonotype was seen many times. The gene calls are TRBV7-3 and TRBJ2-6, with D possibly being TRBD1 or TRBD2 (5 bases each). This CDR3 has 20 amino acids. V dropped 0 bases and J dropped 0 bases, with 18 bases sitting between them. Germline CDR1 and CDR2: SGHTA and FQGTGA. Here the CDR3 reads CASSLTAGAGLSSGANVLTF. In DNA form, the CDR3 reads TGTGCCAGCAGCTTAACGGCGGGCGCAGGGCTCAGCTCTGGGGCCAACGTCCTGACTTTC.